This passage covers 6 T cell receptor beta chains from one sample sequenced in a study of technical replicates of blood from four donors. Measured with immunoSEQ multiplex PCR; TCRdb has only the in-frame clones, and not every one. Of tens of thousands of clones detected, around 96% appear once; the ten largest clones hold less than 0.45%. The sample consisted of T cells isolated from PBMCs. These receptors all come from a human donor in good health.

V gene TRBV19 combines with J gene TRBJ2-2; possibly TRBD1 for D (5 bases). V lost 5 bases and J 6 bases, leaving 10 bases between the germline ends. Per the germline V gene, CDR1 is LNHDA and CDR2 is SQIVND (reference sequence). This CDR3 contains 13 residues. For the CDR3, the DNA is TGTGCCAGTAGTGCAAGGACATCCGGGGAGCTGTTTTTT. As protein: CASSARTSGELFF.

V and J are TRBV20-1 and TRBJ1-1; tentative D call: TRBD1 (6 bases). This CDR3 has 10 residues. V dropped 4 bases and J dropped 10 bases, with 10 bases sitting between them. The germline gives CDR1 DFQATT, CDR2 SNEGSKA (reference sequence). Here the CDR3 reads CSAIRGVAFF. In nucleotides, the CDR3 is TGCAGTGCTATCAGGGGTGTAGCTTTCTTT.

This clone was picked up one time. The chain uses TRBV7-2 and TRBJ2-7, with D perhaps matching TRBD2 (5 bases). The germline V and J ends were trimmed by 5 bases and 4 bases, with 18 bases remaining between them. This CDR3 region has 15 residues. The germline V gene encodes CDR1 SGHTA and CDR2 FQGNSA. CDR3 residues: CASSPDSAELYEQYF. CDR3 coding DNA: TGTGCCAGCAGCCCGGACTCAGCGGAGTTGTACGAGCAGTACTTC.

The chain has TRBV7-3 and TRBJ2-5; the match to TRBD2 covers 7 bases. Germline V gives CDR1 SGHTA, CDR2 FQGTGA. Losses at the gene ends were 1 base for V and 2 bases for J; bases not matched to a gene: 4. This CDR3 region has 15 residues. CDR3 nucleotide sequence: TGTGCCAGCAGCTTAAGCTCAGCGGGACAAGAGACCCAGTACTTC. Translating it yields CASSLSSAGQETQYF.

The chain links TRBV9 to TRBJ1-1; D perhaps matches TRBD1 (6 bases). With 3 bases removed from V and 0 bases from J, the gap between germline ends came to 12 bases. The germline gives CDR1 SGDLS, CDR2 YYNGEE. The CDR3 has 15 residues. CDR3 amino acids: CASSAPAGVNTEAFF. The CDR3 bases are TGTGCCAGCAGCGCACCAGCAGGGGTGAACACTGAAGCTTTCTTT.

This chain links TRBV5-1 with TRBJ1-1; 9 bases are a match to TRBD1. This CDR3 has 14 amino acids. The V gene's germline CDR1 is SGHRS and CDR2 YFSETQ. J gave up 0 bases and V 4 bases, and 1 base lay outside the gene matches. The CDR3: CASSGTGLNTEAFF. The CDR3 nucleotides read TGCGCCAGCAGCGGGACAGGGTTGAACACTGAAGCTTTCTTT.